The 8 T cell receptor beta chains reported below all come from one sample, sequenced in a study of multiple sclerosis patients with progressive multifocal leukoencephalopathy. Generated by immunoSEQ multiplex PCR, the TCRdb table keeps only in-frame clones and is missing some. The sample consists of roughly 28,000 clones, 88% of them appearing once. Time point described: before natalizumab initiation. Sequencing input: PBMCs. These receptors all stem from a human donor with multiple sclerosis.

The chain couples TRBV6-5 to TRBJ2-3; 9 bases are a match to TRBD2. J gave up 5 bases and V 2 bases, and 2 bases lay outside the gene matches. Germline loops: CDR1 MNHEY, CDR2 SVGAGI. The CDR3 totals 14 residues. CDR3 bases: TGTGCCAGCAGTTACGCGGGGGGGCAAGATACGCAGTATTTT. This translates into CASSYAGGQDTQYF.

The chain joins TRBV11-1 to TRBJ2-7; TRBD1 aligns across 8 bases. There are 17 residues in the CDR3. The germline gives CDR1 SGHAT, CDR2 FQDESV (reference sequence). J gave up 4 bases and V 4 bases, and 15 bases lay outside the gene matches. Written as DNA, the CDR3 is TGTGCCAGCAGCTCCACGGCCTCCTTAACAGGGGGATACGAGCAGTACTTC. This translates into CASSSTASLTGGYEQYF.

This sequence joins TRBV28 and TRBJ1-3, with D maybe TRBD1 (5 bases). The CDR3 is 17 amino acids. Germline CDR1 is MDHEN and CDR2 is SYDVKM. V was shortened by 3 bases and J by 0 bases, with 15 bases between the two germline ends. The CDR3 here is CASSFTGPRVSGNTIYF. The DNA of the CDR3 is TGTGCCAGCAGTTTTACAGGTCCCAGAGTCTCTGGAAACACCATATATTTT.

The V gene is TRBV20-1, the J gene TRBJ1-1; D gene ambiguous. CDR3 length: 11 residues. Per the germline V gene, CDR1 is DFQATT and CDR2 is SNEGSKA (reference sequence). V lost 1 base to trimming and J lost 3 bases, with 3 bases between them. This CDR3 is CSARGDTEAFF. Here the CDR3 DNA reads TGCAGTGCTAGAGGGGACACTGAAGCTTTCTTT.

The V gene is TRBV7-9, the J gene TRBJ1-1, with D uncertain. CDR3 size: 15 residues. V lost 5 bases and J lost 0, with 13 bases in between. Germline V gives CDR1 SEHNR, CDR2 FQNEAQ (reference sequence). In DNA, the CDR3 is TGTGCCAGCAGCCGGGAGGAGACGTTGAACACTGAAGCTTTCTTT. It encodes CASSREETLNTEAFF.

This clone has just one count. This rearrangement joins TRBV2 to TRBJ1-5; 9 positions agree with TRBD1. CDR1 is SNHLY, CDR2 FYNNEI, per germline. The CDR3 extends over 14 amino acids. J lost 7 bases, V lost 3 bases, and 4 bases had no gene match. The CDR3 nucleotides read TGTGCCAGCAGTGAGGGACAGGGAGGACAGCCCCAGCATTTT. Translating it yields CASSEGQGGQPQHF.

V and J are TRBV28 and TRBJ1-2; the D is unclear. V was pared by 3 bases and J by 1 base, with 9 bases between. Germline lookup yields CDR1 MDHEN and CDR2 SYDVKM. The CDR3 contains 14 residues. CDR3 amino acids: CASSLPQFNYGYTF. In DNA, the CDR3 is TGTGCCAGCAGTTTGCCGCAGTTTAACTATGGCTACACCTTC.

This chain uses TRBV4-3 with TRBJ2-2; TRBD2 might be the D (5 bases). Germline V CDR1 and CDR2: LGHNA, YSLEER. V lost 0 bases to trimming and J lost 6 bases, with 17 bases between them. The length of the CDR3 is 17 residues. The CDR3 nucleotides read TGCGCCAGCAGCCAAGACCCCCCCGGGGTGATGCCCGGGGAGCTGTTTTTT. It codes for CASSQDPPGVMPGELFF.